Listed below are T cell receptor beta chains from one sample, sequenced in a study of T cell responses to AZD1222 COVID-19 vaccine. Generated by immunoSEQ multiplex PCR, the TCRdb table keeps only in-frame clones and is missing some. The sample includes around 58,000 clones, roughly nine tenths of them seen just once. The material sequenced was peripheral blood, taken 28 days after the second AZD1222 dose. These receptors were obtained from an adult who received the AZD1222 COVID-19 vaccine. CDR3s include the opening cysteine and the closing phenylalanine or tryptophan. The D gene is left open where the match is weak. Not every row has a clone size; where given, it reads once, few, many or a size class.

TRBD1	TRBJ2-7	TRBV6-2/TRBV6-3	NA	TGTGCCAGCAGTTACTTCCTCAACAGGGGGAGCGAGCAGTACTTC	CASSYFLNRGSEQYF
TRBD1	TRBJ1-6	TRBV30	few	TGTGCCGCCAGCGGGACAGCTAATTCACCCCTCCACTTT	CAASGTANSPLHF
TRBD1	TRBJ1-4	TRBV18	NA	TGTGCCAGCTCACCACCGGGACAGGAGGCTGAAAAACTGTTTTTT	CASSPPGQEAEKLFF
NA	TRBJ1-5	TRBV27	once	TGTGCCAGCAGTTTATACGGGGGGAGCAATCAGCCCCAGCATTTT	CASSLYGGSNQPQHF
NA	TRBJ2-5	TRBV7-2	NA	TGTGCCAGCAGCTTAGCGGGAGTAGGGGAGACCCAGTACTTC	CASSLAGVGETQYF
NA	TRBJ1-2	TRBV19	NA	TGTGCCAGTAGTATGGAGGTACGGGACTATGGCTACACCTTC	CASSMEVRDYGYTF
TRBD2	TRBJ2-1	TRBV6-2/TRBV6-3	NA	TGTGCCAGCAGTAGCGGGACCTACAATGAGCAGTTCTTC	CASSSGTYNEQFF
NA	TRBJ1-1	TRBV6-2/TRBV6-3	once	TGTGCCAGCAGTCAGCGGACGGAAGCCCTGAACACTGAAGCTTTCTTT	CASSQRTEALNTEAFF
NA	TRBJ2-1	TRBV5-4	NA	TGTGCCAGCAGCTTACCCAGCCATGAGCAGTTCTTC	CASSLPSHEQFF
NA	TRBJ1-1	TRBV19	NA	TGTGCCAGTAGTGGGACAATGAACACTGAAGCTTTCTTT	CASSGTMNTEAFF
TRBD1	TRBJ2-7	TRBV10-2	once	TGCGCCAGCAGACCAGGACAGGGTAGTAGCTACGAGCAGTACTTC	CASRPGQGSSYEQYF
NA	TRBJ1-5	TRBV7-2	few	TGTGCCAGCAGCCCAAGGGGACGGGATCAGCCCCAGCATTTT	CASSPRGRDQPQHF
TRBD2	TRBJ2-7	TRBV5-1	NA	TGCGCCAGCAGCTTGGACCTAGCGGGAGGCGAGCAGTACTTC	CASSLDLAGGEQYF
TRBD2	TRBJ2-2	TRBV5-1	NA	TGCGCCAGCAGCTTGGCGCTAGCGGAGAACACCGGGGAGCTGTTTTTT	CASSLALAENTGELFF
TRBD1	TRBJ1-2	TRBV19	once	TGTGCCAGTAGATATCCGGGACAGAACGCTTTCACCTTC	CASRYPGQNAFTF
NA	TRBJ2-5	TRBV5-1	NA	TGCGCCAGCAGTGACAGCCAAGAGACCCAGTACTTC	CASSDSQETQYF
NA	TRBJ1-2	TRBV14	NA	TGTGCCAGCAGCCAAAACCTTCAGACTAACTATGGCTACACCTTC	CASSQNLQTNYGYTF
NA	TRBJ1-2	TRBV4-1	NA	TGCGCCAGCAGCCAACCAGGGATGGGCTATGGCTACACCTTC	CASSQPGMGYGYTF
NA	TRBJ1-3	TRBV7-2	NA	TGTGCCAGCCCCTCTGGAAACACCATATATTTT	CASPSGNTIYF
TRBD1	TRBJ1-5	TRBV29-1	NA	TGCAGCGCCGAGACAGGGGGCGGCGGACAGCCCCAGCATTTT	CSAETGGGGQPQHF
NA	TRBJ1-2	TRBV18	NA	TGTGCCAGCTCACCACCGACAGGCTATGGCTACACCTTC	CASSPPTGYGYTF
TRBD1	TRBJ1-2	TRBV6-5	NA	TGTGCCAGCACGTTACAGGGGGATGGCTATGGCTACACCTTC	CASTLQGDGYGYTF
TRBD2	TRBJ2-7	TRBV2	NA	TGTGCCAGCAGTGCCTTTAGCGGGAGGGAGGCCTACGAGCAGTACTTC	CASSAFSGREAYEQYF
TRBD2	TRBJ2-7	TRBV6-2/TRBV6-3	NA	TGTGCCAGCAGTACGGGACTATACGAGCAGTACTTC	CASSTGLYEQYF
NA	TRBJ2-1	TRBV5-1	NA	TGCGCCAGCAGTGGTGGGACCAATTCCTACAATGAGCAGTTCTTC	CASSGGTNSYNEQFF
NA	TRBJ1-2	TRBV5-6	NA	TGTGCCAGCAGCTTGGTGGGCATTTTGGGCGGCTACACCTTC	CASSLVGILGGYTF
NA	TRBJ1-2	TRBV28	NA	TGTGCCAGCGTTAACGCAGGGGTCGGCTACACCTTC	CASVNAGVGYTF
TRBD2	TRBJ2-1	TRBV10-3	NA	TGTGCCATCAGTGAGACTAGCGGGAGGCGTGATGAGCAGTTCTTC	CAISETSGRRDEQFF
NA	TRBJ1-1	TRBV4-3	NA	TGCGCCAGCAGCCAAGAGTGGCTCGGGGATCGCACTGAAGCTTTCTTT	CASSQEWLGDRTEAFF
TRBD1	TRBJ1-2	TRBV29-1	NA	TGCAGCGTTGAAAAAGGGACAGATGGCTACACCTTC	CSVEKGTDGYTF
NA	TRBJ1-1	TRBV3-1/TRBV3-2	few	TGTGCCTCATCGGGGGCTATAGGGACTGAAGCTTTCTTT	CASSGAIGTEAFF
NA	TRBJ2-1	TRBV7-2	few	TGTGCCAGCAGCTTAAATGCAGGTGTAAATGAGCAGTTCTTC	CASSLNAGVNEQFF
TRBD2	TRBJ2-1	TRBV12-5	NA	TGTGCTAGTGGTACGGGGACTAGCGGGAGGGGACGTGGGCAGTTCTTC	CASGTGTSGRGRGQFF
TRBD1	TRBJ1-4	TRBV18	NA	TGTGCCAGCTCACCAAAGGTTACAGGGGTGGCCTTGAATGAAAAACTGTTTTTT	CASSPKVTGVALNEKLFF
TRBD1	TRBJ1-6	TRBV6-5	NA	TGTGCCAGCAGTTACTCCTCAGGGGGCTGGTCACCCCTCCACTTT	CASSYSSGGWSPLHF
TRBD2	TRBJ2-1	TRBV10-3	NA	TGTGCCATCAGTAAGGGGACTAGCGAAGACGATGAGCAGTTCTTC	CAISKGTSEDDEQFF
TRBD2	TRBJ2-7	TRBV25-1	NA	TGTGCCAGCAGTTTTCCACTAGCGGGAGACTCCCGCCACGAGCAGTACTTC	CASSFPLAGDSRHEQYF
NA	TRBJ1-2	TRBV6-5	NA	TGTGCCAGCAGTTTCAGTCCTACCTATGGCTACACCTTC	CASSFSPTYGYTF
NA	TRBJ1-1	TRBV7-9	few	TGTGCCAGCAGCTTAGAAAGGGGCATGAACACTGAAGCTTTCTTT	CASSLERGMNTEAFF
NA	TRBJ1-5	TRBV5-1	NA	TGCGCCAGCAGCCCGGACGGATCCGACAATGGGCCCCAGCATTTT	CASSPDGSDNGPQHF
TRBD1	TRBJ2-3	TRBV6-6	once	TGTGCCAGCAGTCGAGATAGTGACAGGGGAGGTACGCAGTATTTT	CASSRDSDRGGTQYF
NA	TRBJ1-1	TRBV19	NA	TGTGCCAGTACCCAAAGCCAGGTGAACACTGAAGCTTTCTTT	CASTQSQVNTEAFF
NA	TRBJ2-3	TRBV30	NA	TGTGCCTGGAGTAGGGGGAGCACAGATACGCAGTATTTT	CAWSRGSTDTQYF
TRBD2	TRBJ2-5	TRBV2	NA	TGTGCCACAACGGGGACTAGCGGGAGACCCTCAGAGACCCAGTACTTC	CATTGTSGRPSETQYF
NA	TRBJ1-1	TRBV5-1	NA	TGCGCCAGCAGCTTAAATACAGGAAACACTGAAGCTTTCTTT	CASSLNTGNTEAFF
NA	TRBJ2-3	TRBV12-3/TRBV12-4	NA	TGTGCCAGCAGATCGGGTGGGACAGATACGCAGTATTTT	CASRSGGTDTQYF
NA	TRBJ1-5	TRBV6-2/TRBV6-3	NA	TGTGCCAGCAGTTGGCGTAATCAGCCCCAGCATTTT	CASSWRNQPQHF
NA	TRBJ2-7	TRBV10-3	once	TGTGCCACCCTGAACGGATACTCCGGGACCGCGTCCTACGAGCAGTACTTC	CATLNGYSGTASYEQYF
TRBD2	TRBJ2-3	TRBV7-2	NA	TGTGCCAGCAGCTTAGCCCTAGCGGGAGCGAATACGCAGTATTTT	CASSLALAGANTQYF
TRBD1	TRBJ1-2	TRBV13	NA	TGTGCCAGCAGCTTAGGGGGGACAGGGGGCAATGGCTACACCTTC	CASSLGGTGGNGYTF
NA	TRBJ1-1	TRBV3-1/TRBV3-2	NA	TGTGCCAGCAGCCAACTGAACTTACGAGCTTTCTTT	CASSQLNLRAFF
NA	TRBJ2-7	TRBV5-8	NA	TGTGCCAGCAGCTTGTGGCAGGCCCCCTACGAGCAGTACTTC	CASSLWQAPYEQYF
TRBD1	TRBJ1-2	TRBV29-1	NA	TGCAGCGTTCGGGGACAGGGGGCATACTACACCTTC	CSVRGQGAYYTF
TRBD2	TRBJ2-5	TRBV6-5	NA	TGTGCCAGCAGTTACGAGCGGGGGGGGACGACCCAGTACTTC	CASSYERGGTTQYF
NA	TRBJ1-6	TRBV19	NA	TGTGCCAGTAGATTCGGGAAAAGCTCCTATAATTCACCCCTCCACTTT	CASRFGKSSYNSPLHF
TRBD1	TRBJ1-1	TRBV7-3	NA	TGTGCCAGCAGCTTATCTGGACAGGGGGCTGCTGAAGCTTTCTTT	CASSLSGQGAAEAFF